Listed here is a single TCR beta chain. Its antigen is unknown. This sample was included in a study of cytomegalovirus exposure and HLA in healthy donors. Broader study findings: Beyond CMV serostatus, there was no information to go on about immune exposure. For TCR beta chains, V- and J-gene trimming was later linked to a missense DCLRE1C variant.

The primer mix had 60 Vbeta and 13 Jbeta primers. Original processing methods: Roughly 9.9 million shared chains were among the 65 million to 85 million unique TCR beta chains that a later analysis counted. Only in-frame clones appear in the TCRdb table, and some are missing; sequencing was by immunoSEQ multiplex PCR. V and J calls and clone size follow that table, whereas D and trimming were derived from the DNA. The sample gives about 94,000 clones, over 60% of which show up once; roughly 3.9% is in the top ten. The CDR3 spans 14 residues. Trimming removed 6 bases from V and 7 bases from J; junction bases left unmatched: 6. Per germline, CDR1 MDHEN and CDR2 SYDVKM.

The chain uses TRBV28 and TRBJ1-2; TRBD1 agrees at 12 bases. The sequencing sample was made of PBMCs. This TCR was sampled from a man in his thirties or forties in good health and CMV-seronegative. CDR3 amino acids: CASRVSGQGAGYTF. The CDR3 nucleotides are TGTGCCAGCAGAGTATCGGGACAGGGGGCTGGCTACACCTTC.